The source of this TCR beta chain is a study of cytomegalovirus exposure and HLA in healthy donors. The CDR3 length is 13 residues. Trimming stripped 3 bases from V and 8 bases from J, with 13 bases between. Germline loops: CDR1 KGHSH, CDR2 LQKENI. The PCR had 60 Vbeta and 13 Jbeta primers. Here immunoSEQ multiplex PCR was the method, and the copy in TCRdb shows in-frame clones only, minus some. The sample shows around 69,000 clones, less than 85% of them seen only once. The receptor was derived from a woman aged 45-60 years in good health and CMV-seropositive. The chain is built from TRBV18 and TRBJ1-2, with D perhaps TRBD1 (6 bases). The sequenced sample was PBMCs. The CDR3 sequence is CASSPGGARGYTF. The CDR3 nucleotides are TGTGCCAGCTCACCCGGGGGGGCGAGAGGCTACACCTTC.